Below, 8 T cell receptor beta chains from the same sample are listed, as sequenced in a study of shared clonotypes between healthy human individuals. Assay: immunoSEQ multiplex PCR; the TCRdb copy retains only in-frame clones and omits some. The sample carries more than 450,000 clones, roughly 78% recorded once. Sequences were obtained from PBMCs. The receptor set was obtained from a woman between 40 and 55 years old in good health. Some clones in this sample may be carry-over from other donors' samples.

This clone has a single count. This is likely an artifact of a read error, given a far larger clone one base away. The chain is built from TRBV10-1 and TRBJ2-3; D perhaps matches TRBD1 (6 bases). Germline V CDR1 and CDR2: WNHNN, SYGVQD (reference sequence). The CDR3 consists of 15 residues. The CDR3: CAGSSGESDTDTQYF. CDR3 bases: TGCGCCGGCAGTTCAGGGGAAAGCGACACAGATACGCAGTATTTT.

The chain employs TRBV7-9 and TRBJ2-5; 9 bases fit TRBD2. CDR3 length: 17 residues. V lost 5 bases and J lost 5; bases outside the gene matches: 15. Looked up from germline, CDR1 is SEHNR and CDR2 is FQNEAQ (reference sequence). The CDR3 DNA reads TGTGCCAGCAGCCTAACAGCGTCTAGCGGGATTAGGGAGACCCAGTACTTC. As protein: CASSLTASSGIRETQYF.

About this clone: A much larger clone sits a single nucleotide away, making a read error possible. V gene TRBV29-1 combines with J gene TRBJ1-2; 7 nucleotides line up with TRBD1. Trimming took 6 bases from V and 7 from J; bases not matched to a gene: 11. Germline V lookup: CDR1 SQVTM, CDR2 ANQGSEA. The CDR3 length is 13 residues. In DNA, the CDR3 is TGCAGCGTACAGACAGGGAATCACTGTGGCTACACCTTC. This codes for CSVQTGNHCGYTF.

CDR3 DNA sequence: TGTGCCAGCACCGGCGCAGGGCGAGAGACCCAGTACTTC. Encoded protein: CASTGAGRETQYF. This sequence joins TRBV9 and TRBJ2-5, with D possibly TRBD1 on 5 matching bases. V lost 6 bases, J lost 4 bases, and 13 bases lay in between. The germline gives CDR1 SGDLS, CDR2 YYNGEE. The CDR3 covers 13 residues.

This chain uses TRBV7-3 with TRBJ1-1, with a possible D match to TRBD1 (6 bases). Trimming removed 1 base at V and 7 bases at J, with 10 bases between. Germline CDR1 and CDR2: SGHTA and FQGTGA. The length of the CDR3 is 13 residues. Here the CDR3 reads CASSLIGGDEAFF. The CDR3 DNA sequence: TGTGCCAGCAGCTTAATAGGGGGGGATGAAGCTTTCTTT.

The rearrangement uses TRBV6-1 and TRBJ2-7, with TRBD2 identical over 11 bases. Germline V gene data show CDR1 as MNHNS and CDR2 as SASEGT. This CDR3 spans 14 amino acids. Trimming took 8 bases from V and 3 from J; bases not matched to a gene: 6. The chain's CDR3 is CASRTSGGHYEQYF. In DNA, the CDR3 is TGTGCCAGCCGAACTAGCGGGGGACACTACGAGCAGTACTTC.

V is TRBV2 and J is TRBJ2-3, with 10 bases fitting TRBD2. Germline CDR1 is SNHLY and CDR2 is FYNNEI. CDR3 length: 14 amino acids. The ends lost 7 bases at V and 3 bases at J; junction bases unmatched: 4. This chain's CDR3 is CASNEAGGTDTQYF. DNA for the CDR3: TGTGCCAGCAACGAAGCGGGGGGGACAGATACGCAGTATTTT.

The V and J genes are TRBV7-9 and TRBJ2-5; unclear D gene. CDR1 is SEHNR, CDR2 FQNEAQ, per germline (reference sequence). This CDR3 comprises 13 residues. Trimming shortened V by 5 bases and J by 4 bases, and 11 bases separated the two germline ends. CDR3 sequence: CASSGPGIETQYF. CDR3 sequence (DNA): TGTGCCAGCAGCGGGCCTGGGATAGAGACCCAGTACTTC.